Each of the 16 T cell receptor beta chains below was sequenced from the same sample in a study of blood T cell repertoires in COVID-19. TCRdb's table, derived via immunoSEQ multiplex PCR, lists solely in-frame clones and lacks some. The sample consists of some 260,000 clones, around 89% of them appearing once. Material for sequencing was PBMCs or T cells enriched from blood (not recorded which). The receptors originated from a man aged 35 to 55 who had recovered from COVID-19.

This clone has just one count. This CDR3 reads CASSRTGIGEQFF. In nucleotides, the CDR3 is TGTGCCAGCAGCAGGACAGGAATCGGTGAGCAGTTCTTC. The chain uses TRBV7-3 and TRBJ2-1; 7 bases agree with TRBD1. Germline V gives CDR1 SGHTA, CDR2 FQGTGA. V was pared by 5 bases and J by 9 bases, with 7 bases of the junction left unmatched. The length of the CDR3 is 13 residues.

The sample holds one count of this clone. The chain is built from TRBV6-5 and TRBJ2-1; 11 nucleotides align to TRBD2. Trimming took 6 bases from V and 3 from J; bases not matched to a gene: 4. The germline V gene has CDR1 MNHEY and CDR2 SVGAGI. CDR3 length equals 15 residues. DNA for the CDR3: TGTGCCAGCAGCAGGACTAGCGGGCTCTACAATGAGCAGTTCTTC. Amino acid sequence: CASSRTSGLYNEQFF.

The chain is built from TRBV7-3 and TRBJ2-1; D ambiguous. V was pared by 3 bases and J by 8 bases, with 17 bases between. This CDR3 is 15 amino acids long. Looked up from germline, CDR1 is SGHTA and CDR2 is FQGTGA. In DNA, the CDR3 is TGTGCCAGCAGCTTCGGGTCTACCCTGGGTGATGAGCAGTTCTTC. The encoded protein is CASSFGSTLGDEQFF.

Remarks on this clone: Other DNA sequences in the same sample also yield this CDR3. The chain uses TRBV27 and TRBJ1-1; D is uncertain. V was cut by 0 bases and J by 1 base, with 3 bases left in between. CDR3 size: 13 residues. CDR1 MNHEY and CDR2 SMNVEV come from the germline V gene (reference sequence). The CDR3 bases are TGTGCCAGCAGTTTATCGAGGAACACTGAAGCTTTCTTT. Translation gives CASSLSRNTEAFF.

The CDR3 is CASSLGGSRTGQLAKQFF. The CDR3 bases are TGTGCCAGCAGCTTAGGAGGTAGTAGGACAGGGCAACTAGCAAAGCAGTTCTTC. The V call is TRBV7-2, the J call TRBJ2-1, with 8 nucleotides matching TRBD1. CDR1 SGHTA and CDR2 FQGNSA come from the germline V gene. The V segment lost 1 base and the J segment 11 bases; nucleotides outside the gene matches: 19. This CDR3 has 18 amino acids.

The CDR3 region has the DNA TGTGCCAGCAGCTCGGACAGGTTCTCCTACGAGCAGTACTTC. Its protein is CASSSDRFSYEQYF. The J gene is TRBJ2-7, the V gene TRBV7-2, with TRBD1 matching over 7 bases. The CDR3 is made up of 14 amino acids. In germline, CDR1 is SGHTA, CDR2 FQGNSA. V was pared by 4 bases and J by 0 bases, with 3 bases of the junction left unmatched. Variable domain in full (rest from reference TRBV7-2 and TRBJ2-7): GAGVSQSPSNKVTEKGKDVELRCDPISGHTALYWYRQSLGQGLEFLIYFQGNSAPDKSGLPSDRFSAERTGGSVSTLTIQRTQQEDSAVYLCASSSDRFSYEQYFGPGTRLTVT.

This clone was seen just once. V and J are TRBV7-2 and TRBJ2-2, with 10 bases identical to TRBD2. The trim removed 4 bases at V and 9 bases at J, leaving 17 bases unmatched. The CDR3 totals 18 residues. Germline CDR1 SGHTA, CDR2 FQGNSA. The CDR3 is CASSSGLAVRLFFRELFF. The CDR3 DNA reads as TGTGCCAGCAGCTCCGGACTAGCGGTCCGGTTGTTTTTCCGGGAGCTGTTTTTT. Full variable domain (missing parts from reference TRBV7-2 and TRBJ2-2): GAGVSQSPSNKVTEKGKDVELRCDPISGHTALYWYRQSLGQGLEFLIYFQGNSAPDKSGLPSDRFSAERTGGSVSTLTIQRTQQEDSAVYLCASSSGLAVRLFFRELFFGEGSRLTVL.

The CDR3 nucleotides are TGTGCCAGCAGCTTATGGGCGTCCATGAACACTGAAGCTTTCTTT. This sequence encodes CASSLWASMNTEAFF. This chain links TRBV7-8 with TRBJ1-1; D gene ambiguous. The V and J ends lost 2 bases and 0 bases respectively, with 10 bases between them. The V gene's germline CDR1 is SGHVS and CDR2 FQNEAQ. The CDR3 consists of 15 residues.

V and J are TRBV19 and TRBJ2-7, with a possible D match to TRBD1 (5 bases). Germline V gene data show CDR1 as LNHDA and CDR2 as SQIVND (reference sequence). V was trimmed by 4 bases and J by 6 bases, leaving 16 bases between them. This CDR3 has 14 amino acids. CDR3 sequence: CASSNLGQGSEQYF. In nucleotides, the CDR3 is TGTGCCAGTAGTAACCTGGGGCAGGGAAGCGAGCAGTACTTC.

This chain links TRBV5-6 with TRBJ2-3, with D perhaps matching TRBD1 (5 bases). The CDR3 sequence is 15 residues long. Trimming removed 0 bases at V and 2 bases at J, with 10 bases between. CDR1 and CDR2 (germline): SGHDT, YYEEEE. The CDR3 here is CASSLGVGDTDTQYF. The CDR3 nucleotides read TGTGCCAGCAGCTTGGGGGTAGGGGACACAGATACGCAGTATTTT.

The rearrangement joins TRBV24-1 to TRBJ1-2, with no clear D. Germline-derived CDR1 and CDR2 are KGHDR and SFDVKD. V lost 3 bases and J lost 4, with 17 bases in between. The CDR3 spans 16 residues. The CDR3 DNA sequence: TGTGCCACCAGTGATCCCCGAGGGCCGACCCCCTATGGCTACACCTTC. This codes for CATSDPRGPTPYGYTF.

This chain links TRBV18 with TRBJ2-2, with a tentative D call TRBD2 (5 bases). CDR1 is KGHSH and CDR2 is LQKENI in the germline V gene. V lost 5 bases and J lost 6, with 19 bases in between. The CDR3 has 16 residues. The CDR3 spells CASSNVTRFGAGELFF. The CDR3 coding sequence is TGTGCCAGCTCAAATGTCACCCGATTCGGGGCCGGGGAGCTGTTTTTT. The full variable domain, its missing parts supplied by reference TRBV18 and TRBJ2-2, is NAGVMQNPRHLVRRRGQEARLRCSPMKGHSHVYWYRQLPEEGLKFMVYLQKENIIDESGMPKERFSAEFPKEGPSILRIQQVVRGDSAAYFCASSNVTRFGAGELFFGEGSRLTVL.

The chain is built from TRBV29-1 and TRBJ2-4; 9 bases agree with TRBD1. Losses at the gene ends were 6 bases for V and 9 bases for J; bases not matched to a gene: 6. This CDR3 comprises 12 residues. Germline lookup yields CDR1 SQVTM and CDR2 ANQGSEA. In DNA form, the CDR3 reads TGCAGCGTGGGGGACAGGGAGAGCATTCAGTACTTC. Amino acids: CSVGDRESIQYF.

The V and J genes are TRBV19 and TRBJ1-3; 8 nucleotides line up with TRBD1. The CDR3 runs to 17 residues. Germline CDR1 reads LNHDA; CDR2 reads SQIVND (reference sequence). The V segment lost 3 bases and the J segment 0 bases; nucleotides outside the gene matches: 7. The CDR3 protein is CASSIRDRPYSGNTIYF. The CDR3 DNA follows: TGTGCCAGTAGTATCAGGGACAGGCCCTACTCTGGAAACACCATATATTTT.

This chain links TRBV3-1 (or the pseudogene TRBV3-2) with TRBJ1-5; no firm D call. The CDR3 sequence is 14 residues long. With 1 base removed from V and 7 bases from J, the gap between germline ends came to 11 bases. Germline V gene lookup returns CDR1 LGHDT and CDR2 YNNKEL (reference sequence). CDR3 in amino acids: CASSQVRVGQPQHF. The CDR3 DNA reads as TGTGCCAGCAGCCAAGTGCGGGTTGGGCAGCCCCAGCATTTT.

The J gene is TRBJ1-4, the V gene TRBV7-6; no definite D call. CDR1 and CDR2 (germline): SGHVS, FNYEAQ. This CDR3 spans 16 amino acids. The germline V and J ends were trimmed by 6 bases and 0 bases, with 14 bases remaining between them. CDR3 protein: CASREGVTATNEKLFF. CDR3 sequence (DNA): TGTGCCAGCAGAGAGGGAGTGACTGCAACTAATGAAAAACTGTTTTTT.